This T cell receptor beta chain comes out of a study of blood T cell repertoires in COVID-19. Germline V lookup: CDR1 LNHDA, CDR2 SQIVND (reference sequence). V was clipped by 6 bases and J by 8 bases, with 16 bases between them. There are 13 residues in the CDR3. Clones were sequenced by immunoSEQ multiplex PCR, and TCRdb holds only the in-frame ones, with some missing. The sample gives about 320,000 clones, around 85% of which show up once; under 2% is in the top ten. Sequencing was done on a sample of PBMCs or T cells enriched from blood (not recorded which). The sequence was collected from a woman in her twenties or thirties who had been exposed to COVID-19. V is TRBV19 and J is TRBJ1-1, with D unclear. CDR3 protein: CASSSEAPGEAFF. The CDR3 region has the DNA TGTGCCAGTAGCTCCGAGGCACCCGGGGAAGCTTTCTTT.